The rows below give T cell receptor beta chains drawn from one sample of a study of cytomegalovirus exposure and HLA in healthy donors. Method: immunoSEQ multiplex PCR; TCRdb's copy keeps in-frame clones and lacks some. Of under 250,000 clones listed, approximately 84% are singletons. Sequencing was performed on PBMCs. These receptor sequences come from a man younger than 35 in good health and CMV-seropositive. Both conserved end residues are part of each CDR3. The D gene is left open where the match is weak. The size entry is marked missing in some rows and otherwise reads once, few, many or a size class.

>TRBD2|TRBJ2-1|TRBV27|.
CASSLAAGDYNEQFF
TGTGCCAGCAGTTTAGCAGCGGGGGACTACAATGAGCAGTTCTTC
>TRBD1|TRBJ1-1|TRBV2|.
CASSEGGQGMNTEAFF
TGTGCCAGCAGTGAAGGGGGACAGGGGATGAACACTGAAGCTTTCTTT
>.|TRBJ1-3|TRBV2|.
CASSIQSYSGNTIYF
TGTGCCAGCAGTATACAATCCTACTCTGGAAACACCATATATTTT
>.|TRBJ2-6|TRBV21-1|.
CASSKRGGGSGANVLTF
TGTGCCAGCAGCAAAAGGGGCGGGGGCTCTGGGGCCAACGTCCTGACTTTC
>TRBD1|TRBJ2-1|TRBV11-2|few
CASSSDRGRANEQFF
TGTGCCAGCAGCTCGGACAGGGGGCGTGCGAATGAGCAGTTCTTC
>TRBD2|TRBJ2-1|TRBV6-4|.
CASSQTSGEATNEQFF
TGTGCCAGCAGTCAGACTAGCGGGGAGGCCACCAATGAGCAGTTCTTC
>.|TRBJ1-2|TRBV28|.
CASSSPGVGYTF
TGTGCCAGCAGTTCCCCAGGGGTTGGCTACACCTTC
>.|TRBJ2-5|TRBV6-1|.
CASRVAEETQYF
TGTGCCAGCAGGGTAGCGGAAGAGACCCAGTACTTC
>.|TRBJ1-2|TRBV6-1|.
CASSETTNYGYTF
TGTGCCAGCAGTGAAACAACCAACTATGGCTACACCTTC
>TRBD2|TRBJ2-5|TRBV29-1|.
CSVDRTSGGGETQYF
TGCAGCGTTGATCGGACTAGCGGGGGGGGAGAGACCCAGTACTTC
>.|TRBJ1-4|TRBV2|.
CASTLLGEKLFF
TGTGCCAGCACCCTCCTAGGTGAAAAACTGTTTTTT
>.|TRBJ1-2|TRBV15|few
CATSRDQGVGGYTF
TGTGCCACCAGCAGAGATCAAGGGGTAGGGGGCTACACCTTC
>.|TRBJ1-2|TRBV6-6|.
CASSYLSSNAQGYTF
TGTGCCAGCAGTTACTTATCGTCCAACGCTCAGGGCTACACCTTC
>TRBD1|TRBJ1-4|TRBV27|.
CASSWGQGDKLFF
TGTGCCAGCAGTTGGGGGCAGGGGGATAAACTGTTTTTT